This paragraph reports one TCR beta chain. This clone was counted between two and nine times. Its antigen specificity is not known. Within one base of it there is no much larger clone, and no base qualities were kept. TCRbeta CDR3 regions were amplified from genomic DNA using the immunoSEQ Assay, a bias-controlled multiplex PCR. Regarding the original processing steps: Nucleated cell counts per sample were estimated from amplification of reference gene primers within the assay. To quantify the absolute abundance of each unique TCRbeta CDR3 rearrangement, sequence reads were collapsed and filtered. Productive Simpson clonality was computed per sample as the square root of Simpson's diversity index over productive rearrangements. Not all clones reach the TCRdb copy of this immuneACCESS table, which keeps in-frame sequences only. Checked studies attribute under half of the gap to unresolved V genes and leave the rest unexplained. The DNA gave D and trimming, while V, J and clone size come from that table. The sample records roughly 220,000 clones, about 86% of which are singletons. The ten largest clones capture about 1.3% of the sample.

This entry is derived from a study of blood T cell repertoires in COVID-19 (dated by TCRdb to 2018 to 2020). At the level of the whole study: The collaborator samples originated in the United States, Italy and Spain and spanned the acute and convalescent phases of COVID-19. Deeply sampled blood TCRbeta repertoires from subjects exposed to, actively infected with, or recovered from COVID-19 were included in the dataset. A de-identified subject ID, COVID-19 status, age in years and sex were almost always included in the sample metadata. Where HLA class I and class II types were available, the types were taken from metadata supplied by the sample provider, not from assay-based typing. The prospective study material was composed of cDNA or gDNA derived from T cells, B-cell-depleted T cells, or PBMCs. Samples were obtained from the ongoing ImmuneRACE study (first 160 participants) and from 1,200 or so subjects provided by 6 global collaborators. The repertoires were released in a freely available public database intended as a resource for research on the immune response to SARS-CoV-2. Results the study describes overall, beyond this receptor: Clinical and demographic metadata were provided uncurated, with the amount varying by source and participant.

The CDR3 has 16 amino acids, counting the end cysteine and phenylalanine. The only DNA kept is the CDR3, 48 bases in frame from the first base. CDR1 and CDR2 are drawn from the germline V gene (reference sequence): LGHDT, YNNKEL. V gives up 2 bases and J gives up 0 bases, and the segment between their germline ends measures 11 bases. Enrolling through a virtual design, the prospective study's participants ranged in age from about 18 to 100 years and lived across approximately 25 United States geographic areas. In the prospective study, cohorts were assigned on the basis of participant-reported clinical history obtained from a screening survey and a study questionnaire. In the prospective study, mobile phlebotomists collected whole blood, serum and a nasopharyngeal or oropharyngeal swab from each participant. Additional blood draws and questionnaires over an approximately two-month period could optionally be provided by prospective study participants. Before DNA extraction, prospective study blood samples were shipped either frozen or at room temperature.

Material: PBMCs or T cells enriched from blood (not recorded which). The chain joins TRBV3-1 (or the pseudogene TRBV3-2) to TRBJ1-3; the D gene remains uncertain. This TCR was recovered from a woman in her forties with acute COVID-19. The CDR3 reads CASSQTFTSSGNTIYF. The bases read TGTGCCAGCAGCCAAACCTTTACGAGCTCTGGAAACACCATATATTTT.